This T cell receptor beta chain was identified in a study of blood T cell repertoires in COVID-19. Germline V gives CDR1 SEHNR, CDR2 FQNEAQ (reference sequence). The CDR3 spans 15 residues. Trimming pared 4 bases from V and 0 bases from J, leaving 13 bases between. This clone was found a few times. The data were produced by immunoSEQ multiplex PCR, yet TCRdb's version contains in-frame clones alone and is incomplete. The repertoire holds about 350,000 clones, with roughly 90% as singletons. V usage is TRBV7-9 and J usage is TRBJ2-7, with D unclear. The sequence was collected from a woman in her thirties who had been exposed to COVID-19. Sequenced input: PBMCs or T cells enriched from blood (not recorded which). The CDR3 sequence: CASSSRVLSSYEQYF. DNA of the CDR3: TGTGCCAGCAGCTCCCGGGTCCTTAGCTCCTACGAGCAGTACTTC.